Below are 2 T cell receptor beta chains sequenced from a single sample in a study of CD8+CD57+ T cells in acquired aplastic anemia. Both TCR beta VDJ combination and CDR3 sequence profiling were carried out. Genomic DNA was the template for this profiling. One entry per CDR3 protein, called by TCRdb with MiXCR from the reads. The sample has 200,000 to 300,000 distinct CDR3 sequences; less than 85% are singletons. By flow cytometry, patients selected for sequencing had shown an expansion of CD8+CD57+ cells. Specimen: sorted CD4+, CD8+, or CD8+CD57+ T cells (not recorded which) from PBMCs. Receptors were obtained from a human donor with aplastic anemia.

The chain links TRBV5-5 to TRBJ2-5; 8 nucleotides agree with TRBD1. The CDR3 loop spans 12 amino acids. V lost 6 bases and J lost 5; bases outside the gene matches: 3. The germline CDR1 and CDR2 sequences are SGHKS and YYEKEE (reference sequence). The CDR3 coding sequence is TGTGCCAGCAAGTGGGACAGGGAGACCCAGTACTTC. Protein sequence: CASKWDRETQYF.

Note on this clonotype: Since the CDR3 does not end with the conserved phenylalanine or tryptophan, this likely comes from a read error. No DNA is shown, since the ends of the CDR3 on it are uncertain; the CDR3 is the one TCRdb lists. CDR3 loop: CASGDGGTDTQDVHSV. The chain carries TRBV2 and TRBJ2-1; no check of the table's D call, TRBD1, against the DNA was made. Germline-derived CDR1 and CDR2 are SNHLY and FYNNEI. The CDR3 extends over 16 residues, inclusive of both ends.